These 7 T cell receptor beta chains came from one sample sequenced in a study of T cells in Graves' hyperthyroidism and ophthalmopathy. From RNA transcripts, TCR beta CDR3 regions were amplified. HTBI primers drove first-round RT-PCR of the TCR CDR3. MiXCR, applied by TCRdb to the multiplex PCR reads, yields one record per CDR3 protein. Found here are about 250,000 distinct CDR3 sequences, roughly 22% of them singletons; the top ten hold around 32%. Input material: blood. Receptor source: a middle-aged woman with Graves' ophthalmopathy.

The rearrangement joins TRBV12-3 or TRBV12-4 to TRBJ1-1; no clear D gene. The CDR3 spans 14 residues. Trimming pared 6 bases from V and 1 base from J, leaving 12 bases between. The CDR3, as DNA: TGTGCCAGCAGAACCATGGGGAGGAACACTGAAGCTTTCTTT. Protein product: CASRTMGRNTEAFF.

At least ten counts were recorded for this clonotype. The V call is TRBV18, the J call TRBJ1-1; a weak D match, TRBD1 (5 bases). CDR1 and CDR2 from the germline V gene are KGHSH and LQKENI. This CDR3 spans 15 amino acids. Trimming pared 5 bases from V and 2 bases from J, leaving 15 bases between. CDR3 sequence: CASSGPGGGNTEAFF. DNA for the CDR3: TGTGCCAGCTCAGGCCCCGGGGGAGGTAACACTGAAGCTTTCTTT.

This clonotype was detected many times. This chain links TRBV9 with TRBJ2-7; maybe TRBD1 (5 bases). CDR3 length equals 15 residues. CDR1 SGDLS and CDR2 YYNGEE come from the germline V gene. V lost 5 bases and J lost 2, with 17 bases in between. CDR3 sequence reads: CASSPGHSTPYEQYF. The CDR3 nucleotides read TGTGCCAGCAGTCCCGGACACAGCACACCCTACGAGCAGTACTTC.

The chain has TRBV3-1 and TRBJ2-7, with D tentatively TRBD1 or TRBD2 (5 bases each). Per germline, CDR1 LGHDT and CDR2 YNNKEL (reference sequence). The CDR3 runs 15 residues. Trimming stripped 0 bases from V and 7 bases from J, with 16 bases between. CDR3 loop: CASSQDLGPTLEQYF. DNA for the CDR3: TGTGCCAGCAGCCAAGATTTGGGACCGACGTTAGAGCAGTACTTC.

This clonotype was counted at least ten times. The rearrangement joins TRBV12-3 or TRBV12-4 to TRBJ1-3; D is unclear. Trimming stripped 5 bases from V and 0 bases from J, with 8 bases between. The CDR3 covers 14 residues. The CDR3 spells CASSQRSSGNTIYF. The CDR3 nucleotides read TGTGCCAGCAGTCAACGGAGCTCTGGAAACACCATATATTTT.

V gene TRBV6-2 or TRBV6-3 combines with J gene TRBJ1-1, with 7 bases fitting TRBD1. Germline lookup yields CDR1 MNHEY and CDR2 SVGEGT. J lost 7 bases, V lost 6 bases, and 8 bases had no gene match. The CDR3 has 13 residues. This chain's CDR3 is CASRGTAAVEAFF. As DNA, the CDR3 is TGTGCCAGCAGGGGGACAGCGGCAGTTGAAGCTTTCTTT.

There are many counts of this clonotype. This chain links TRBV28 with TRBJ2-5; D assignment may be TRBD1 or TRBD2 (6 bases each). Germline V gene sequence: CDR1 MDHEN, CDR2 SYDVKM. The CDR3 totals 14 residues. Trimming removed 3 bases from V and 4 bases from J, with 12 bases in between. For the CDR3, the DNA is TGTGCCAGCAGTTTTTGGGGGGCCGGAGAGACCCAGTACTTC. It codes for CASSFWGAGETQYF.